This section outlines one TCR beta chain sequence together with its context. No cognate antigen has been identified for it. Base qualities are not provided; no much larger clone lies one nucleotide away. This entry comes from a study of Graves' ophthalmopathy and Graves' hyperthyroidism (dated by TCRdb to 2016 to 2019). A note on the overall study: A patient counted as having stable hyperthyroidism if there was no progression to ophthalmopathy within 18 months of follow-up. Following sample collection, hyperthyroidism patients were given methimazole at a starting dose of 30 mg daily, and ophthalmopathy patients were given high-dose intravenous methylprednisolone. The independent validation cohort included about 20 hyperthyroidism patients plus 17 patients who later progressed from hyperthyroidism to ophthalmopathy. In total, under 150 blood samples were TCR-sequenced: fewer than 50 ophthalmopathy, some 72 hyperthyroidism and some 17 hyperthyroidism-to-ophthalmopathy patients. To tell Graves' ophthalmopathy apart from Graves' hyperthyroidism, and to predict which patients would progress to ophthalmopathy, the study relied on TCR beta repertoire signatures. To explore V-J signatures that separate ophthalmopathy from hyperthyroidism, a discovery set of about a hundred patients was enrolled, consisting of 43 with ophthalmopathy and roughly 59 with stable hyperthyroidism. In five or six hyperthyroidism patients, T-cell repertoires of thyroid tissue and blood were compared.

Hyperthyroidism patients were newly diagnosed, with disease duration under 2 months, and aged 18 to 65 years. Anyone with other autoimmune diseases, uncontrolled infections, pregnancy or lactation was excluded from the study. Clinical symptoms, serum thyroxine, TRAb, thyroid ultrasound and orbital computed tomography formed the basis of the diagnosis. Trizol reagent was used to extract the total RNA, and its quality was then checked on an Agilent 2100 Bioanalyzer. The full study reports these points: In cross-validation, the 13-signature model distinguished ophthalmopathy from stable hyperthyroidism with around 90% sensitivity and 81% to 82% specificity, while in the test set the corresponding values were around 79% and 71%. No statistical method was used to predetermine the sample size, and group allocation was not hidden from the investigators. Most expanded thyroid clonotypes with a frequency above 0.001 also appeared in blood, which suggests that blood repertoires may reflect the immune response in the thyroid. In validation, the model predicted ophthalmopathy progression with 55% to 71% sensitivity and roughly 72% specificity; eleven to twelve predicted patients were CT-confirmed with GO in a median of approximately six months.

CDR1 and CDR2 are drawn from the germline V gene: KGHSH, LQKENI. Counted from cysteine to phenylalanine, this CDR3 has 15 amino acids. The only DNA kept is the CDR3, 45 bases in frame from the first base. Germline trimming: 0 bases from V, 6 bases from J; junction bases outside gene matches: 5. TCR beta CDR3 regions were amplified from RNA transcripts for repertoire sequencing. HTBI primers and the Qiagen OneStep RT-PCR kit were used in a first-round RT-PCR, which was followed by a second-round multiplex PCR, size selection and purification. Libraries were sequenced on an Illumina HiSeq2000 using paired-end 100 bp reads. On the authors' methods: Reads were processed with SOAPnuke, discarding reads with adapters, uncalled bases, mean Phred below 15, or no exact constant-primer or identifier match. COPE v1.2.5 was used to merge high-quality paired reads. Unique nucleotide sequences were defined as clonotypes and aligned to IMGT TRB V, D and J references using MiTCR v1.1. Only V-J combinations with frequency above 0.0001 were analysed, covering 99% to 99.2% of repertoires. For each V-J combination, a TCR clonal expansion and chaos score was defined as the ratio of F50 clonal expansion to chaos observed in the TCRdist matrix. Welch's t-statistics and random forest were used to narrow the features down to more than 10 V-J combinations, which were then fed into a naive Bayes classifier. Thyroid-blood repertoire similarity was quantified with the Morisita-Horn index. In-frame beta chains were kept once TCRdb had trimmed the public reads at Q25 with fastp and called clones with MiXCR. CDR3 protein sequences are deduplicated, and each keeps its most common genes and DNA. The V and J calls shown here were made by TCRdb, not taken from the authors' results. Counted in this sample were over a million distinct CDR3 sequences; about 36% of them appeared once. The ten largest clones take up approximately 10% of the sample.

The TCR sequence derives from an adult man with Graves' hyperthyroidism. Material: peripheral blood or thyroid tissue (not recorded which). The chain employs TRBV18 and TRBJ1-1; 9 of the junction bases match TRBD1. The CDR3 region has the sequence CASSPPRGQGSEAFF. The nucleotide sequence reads TGTGCCAGCTCACCACCTCGGGGACAGGGATCTGAAGCTTTCTTT.